The 27 T cell receptor beta chains given below trace back to one sample, sequenced in a study of OX40 agonist ivuxolimab in advanced cancers. The repertoire was sequenced with immunoSEQ multiplex PCR; TCRdb's copy has only in-frame clones and lacks some. The sample consists of 89,000 or so clones, around 90% of them appearing once. Material: CD4+ or CD8+ T cells sorted from blood, obtained in a trial of the OX40 agonist ivuxolimab. The source is an adult with an advanced solid tumor such as melanoma, head and neck, liver or kidney cancer.

CDR3 sequence: CASGLVGLNTGELFF. The CDR3 coding sequence is TGTGCTAGTGGTTTGGTAGGTCTGAACACCGGGGAGCTGTTTTTT. The gene calls are TRBV12-5 and TRBJ2-2; D call uncertain. This CDR3 has 15 residues. CDR1 is LGHNT, CDR2 FRNRAP, per germline. V was clipped by 0 bases and J by 1 base, with 6 bases between them.

The J gene is TRBJ2-1, the V gene TRBV28, with a weak D call TRBD2 (8 bases). CDR3 length equals 17 residues. Trimming stripped 8 bases from V and 6 bases from J, with 26 bases between. CDR1 and CDR2 (germline): MDHEN, SYDVKM. Here the CDR3 reads CASRETGQRELGNEQFF. The CDR3 DNA follows: TGTGCCAGCCGGGAGACAGGGCAGCGGGAGCTCGGCAATGAGCAGTTCTTC. Full variable domain (outside the CDR3, taken from reference TRBV28 and TRBJ2-1): DVKVTQSSRYLVKRTGEKVFLECVQDMDHENMFWYRQDPGLGLRLIYFSYDVKMKEKGDIPEGYSVSREKKERFSLILESASTNQTSMYLCASRETGQRELGNEQFFGPGTRLTVL.

The chain carries TRBV7-3 and TRBJ2-7; possibly TRBD2 for D (5 bases). Germline CDR1 SGHTA, CDR2 FQGTGA. The CDR3 runs to 13 residues. Trimming removed 5 bases at V and 8 bases at J, with 16 bases between. DNA for the CDR3: TGTGCCAGCAGCCCCTCTCCAGAGGGAAAGCAGTACTTC. Protein product: CASSPSPEGKQYF.

The genes are TRBV11-2 and TRBJ2-1, with a possible D match to TRBD1 (6 bases). CDR3 size: 18 residues. Trimming cost V 4 bases and J 10 bases, with 29 bases left between them. Germline-derived CDR1 and CDR2 are SGHAT and FQNNGV. Here the CDR3 DNA reads TGTGCCAGCAGCTCCACCCTGCTGGGCTCCAGGGGACGAGACGAGCAGTTCTTC. Residues: CASSSTLLGSRGRDEQFF.

This clone was detected a few times. The chain uses TRBV30 and TRBJ2-3; 7 bases map to TRBD2. The CDR3 has 16 residues. CDR1 is GTSNPN and CDR2 is SVGIG in the germline V gene (reference sequence). V dropped 0 bases and J dropped 6; count of bases not matched to a gene: 12. CDR3 DNA: TGTGCCTGGAGTGTACTCGGTGGCGGGAGTGACGATACGCAGTATTTT. This gives the protein CAWSVLGGGSDDTQYF.

The chain uses TRBV4-3 and TRBJ2-7; the D gene is possibly TRBD1 (5 bases). Trimming pared 0 bases from V and 5 bases from J, leaving 11 bases between. The CDR3 is made up of 14 amino acids. The V gene's germline CDR1 is LGHNA and CDR2 YSLEER. The CDR3, as DNA: TGCGCCAGCAGCCAAGATTCCAGGGCCCACGAGCAGTACTTC. The encoded protein is CASSQDSRAHEQYF.

The chain links TRBV27 to TRBJ2-3; D call uncertain. Germline V lookup: CDR1 MNHEY, CDR2 SMNVEV (reference sequence). V was trimmed by 7 bases and J by 2 bases, leaving 10 bases between them. CDR3 size: 13 residues. The CDR3 is CASTDGVTDTQYF. In nucleotides, the CDR3 is TGTGCCAGCACGGATGGGGTCACAGATACGCAGTATTTT.

This rearrangement joins TRBV6-1 to TRBJ2-7; D may be TRBD1 or TRBD2 (7 bases each). The germline V and J ends were trimmed by 2 bases and 7 bases, with 21 bases remaining between them. Germline CDR1 is MNHNS and CDR2 is SASEGT. The CDR3 totals 16 residues. The CDR3 reads CASSETTGRVLREQYF. The CDR3 DNA sequence: TGTGCCAGCAGTGAAACGACAGGGAGGGTTCTTAGGGAGCAGTACTTC.

The chain links TRBV5-6 to TRBJ2-1; TRBD2 matches at 8 bases. Trimming removed 6 bases from V and 7 bases from J; junction bases left unmatched: 9. This CDR3 spans 14 amino acids. Germline assignment: CDR1 SGHDT and CDR2 YYEEEE. The CDR3 region has the DNA TGTGCCAGCAATCCGGGAGGGCCAAGGAATGAGCAGTTCTTC. Amino acid sequence: CASNPGGPRNEQFF.

V and J are TRBV11-3 and TRBJ2-2, with 7 bases matching TRBD1. Per the germline V gene, CDR1 is SGHNT and CDR2 is YENEEA. V shed 5 bases and J 4 bases; nucleotides not matched to a gene: 7. This CDR3 region has 15 residues. Here the CDR3 reads CASSPRTGSTGELFF. The CDR3 DNA is TGTGCCAGCAGCCCCCGGACAGGCAGCACCGGGGAGCTGTTTTTT.

The chain uses TRBV6-6 and TRBJ2-3; perhaps TRBD2 as D (7 bases). This CDR3 comprises 15 residues. Germline lookup yields CDR1 MNHNY and CDR2 SVGAGI (reference sequence). Trimming removed 4 bases at V and 4 bases at J, with 15 bases between. The CDR3 region is CASSSRTGGADTQYF. In DNA, the CDR3 is TGTGCCAGCAGTTCTAGGACGGGGGGCGCAGATACGCAGTATTTT.

This clone was seen once. The rearrangement links TRBV18 to TRBJ2-5; D gene ambiguous. The CDR3 loop spans 13 amino acids. CDR1 is KGHSH and CDR2 is LQKENI in the germline V gene. V lost 0 bases and J lost 4, with 6 bases in between. CDR3 sequence reads: CASSPPAIETQYF. The CDR3 DNA sequence: TGTGCCAGCTCACCACCGGCCATAGAGACCCAGTACTTC.

In this sample, this clone turned up once. The V call is TRBV7-2, the J call TRBJ2-5; D is tentatively TRBD1 or TRBD2 (6 bases each). From germline, CDR1 is SGHTA and CDR2 FQGNSA. This CDR3 is 15 amino acids long. V lost 4 bases, J lost 5 bases, and 17 bases lay in between. The CDR3 protein is CASSSASPGAETQYF. In DNA form, the CDR3 reads TGTGCCAGCAGCTCCGCTAGCCCGGGGGCGGAGACCCAGTACTTC.

The rearrangement joins TRBV30 to TRBJ1-2, with 7 nucleotides matching TRBD1. The J segment lost 7 bases and the V segment lost 8 bases, leaving 4 bases of the junction unmatched. Germline-derived CDR1 and CDR2 are GTSNPN and SVGIG (reference sequence). The CDR3 has 10 residues. The CDR3 reads CAVRGSGYTF. As DNA, the CDR3 is TGTGCCGTCAGGGGGTCTGGCTACACCTTC. Together with reference TRBV30 and TRBJ1-2, the CDR3 gives the full variable domain: SQTIHQWPATLVQPVGSPLSLECTVEGTSNPNLYWYRQAAGRGLQLLFYSVGIGQISSEVPQNLSASRPQDRQFILSSKKLLLSDSGFYLCAVRGSGYTFGSGTRLTVV.

The chain combines TRBV7-9 with TRBJ2-5; D not certain. This CDR3 spans 12 amino acids. Trimming cost V 4 bases and J 5 bases, with 8 bases left between them. Germline V gene lookup returns CDR1 SEHNR and CDR2 FQNEAQ (reference sequence). The CDR3 is CASSSRWETQYF. CDR3 nucleotide sequence: TGTGCCAGCAGCTCCAGATGGGAGACCCAGTACTTC.

This chain connects TRBV5-4 to TRBJ2-2, with TRBD1 matching over 9 bases. CDR3 length equals 14 residues. Germline V gives CDR1 SGHNT, CDR2 YYREEE (reference sequence). The V gene end was trimmed by 5 bases and the J gene end by 4 bases; junction bases not matched to a gene: 3. The CDR3 here is CASRGQGITGELFF. In DNA, the CDR3 is TGTGCCAGCAGAGGACAGGGGATCACCGGGGAGCTGTTTTTT.

To note about this clone: The junction and the germline gene differ at one end; a read error may be behind it. V usage is TRBV7-7 and J usage is TRBJ2-5, with D maybe TRBD1 (5 bases). The V gene's germline CDR1 is SSHAT and CDR2 FNYEAQ (reference sequence). CDR3 length: 12 amino acids. CDR3 amino acids: CASSPSGETQYF. The DNA for the CDR3 is TGTGCTAGCAGCCCTTCAGGGGAGACCCAGTACTTC.

The rearrangement links TRBV7-2 to TRBJ2-7; 10 bases line up with TRBD2. V lost 5 bases, J lost 2 bases, and 6 bases stayed unmatched. The CDR3 loop spans 15 amino acids. Germline V CDR1 and CDR2: SGHTA, FQGNSA. In nucleotides, the CDR3 is TGTGCCAGCAGCCTTACTAGCGGGACCACCTACGAGCAGTACTTC. Translating gives CASSLTSGTTYEQYF. The full variable domain, completed using reference TRBV7-2 and TRBJ2-7, is GAGVSQSPSNKVTEKGKDVELRCDPISGHTALYWYRQSLGQGLEFLIYFQGNSAPDKSGLPSDRFSAERTGGSVSTLTIQRTQQEDSAVYLCASSLTSGTTYEQYFGPGTRLTVT.

The rearrangement joins TRBV2 to TRBJ2-1, with 7 bases aligning to TRBD2. With 9 bases clipped from V and 1 base from J, the junction kept 9 bases outside the gene matches. The CDR3 extends over 15 amino acids. In germline, CDR1 is SNHLY, CDR2 FYNNEI. The CDR3 here is CARTKTSVSYNEQFF. The CDR3 coding sequence is TGTGCCAGGACTAAAACTAGCGTTTCCTACAATGAGCAGTTCTTC.

V and J are TRBV19 and TRBJ2-7, with 10 bases matching TRBD2. After removal of 3 bases from V and 9 bases from J, the junction contained 11 bases not matched to a gene. This CDR3 spans 15 amino acids. The V gene's germline CDR1 is LNHDA and CDR2 SQIVND (reference sequence). The CDR3 coding sequence is TGTGCCAGTAGTATTCAGCTAGCGGGAGTACGTGGGCAGTACTTC. This encodes CASSIQLAGVRGQYF.

V gene TRBV20-1 combines with J gene TRBJ1-1, with 8 bases fitting TRBD1. Germline loops: CDR1 DFQATT, CDR2 SNEGSKA (reference sequence). V lost 6 bases, J lost 7 bases, and 4 bases stayed unmatched. This CDR3 region has 11 residues. CDR3 nucleotides: TGCAGTGCCCCTGGGACAGGTGAAGCTTTCTTT. This translates into CSAPGTGEAFF.

The chain carries TRBV19 and TRBJ2-6; D gene unclear. The CDR3 runs to 15 residues. The V end was cut by 2 bases, the J end by 0 bases, with 5 bases between. The germline V gene has CDR1 LNHDA and CDR2 SQIVND (reference sequence). CDR3 sequence: CASSIRVSGANVLTF. The CDR3 DNA follows: TGTGCCAGTAGTATACGGGTCTCTGGGGCCAACGTCCTGACTTTC.

The genes are TRBV19 and TRBJ2-1; TRBD2 agrees at 8 bases. This CDR3 region has 15 residues. CDR1 and CDR2 from the germline V gene are LNHDA and SQIVND (reference sequence). Trimming cost V 3 bases and J 6 bases; bases outside gene matches: 7. CDR3 DNA sequence: TGTGCCAGTAGTATTTCAAGCGGGAGAACCAATGAGCAGTTCTTC. Residues: CASSISSGRTNEQFF.

The rearrangement joins TRBV2 to TRBJ1-2; 11 nucleotides match TRBD1. V shed 7 bases and J 6 bases; nucleotides not matched to a gene: 7. CDR3 length equals 14 residues. CDR1 SNHLY and CDR2 FYNNEI come from the germline V gene. The CDR3: CASTTRDRGDGYTF. In DNA form, the CDR3 reads TGTGCCAGCACGACTCGGGACAGGGGGGATGGCTACACCTTC.

The V and J genes are TRBV4-3 and TRBJ2-5; D gene unclear. This CDR3 region has 14 residues. Germline values: CDR1 LGHNA, CDR2 YSLEER. The V end lost 1 base, the J end lost 5 bases, and 11 bases lay between the germline ends. The CDR3 reads CASSQGPVGETQYF. CDR3 DNA: TGCGCCAGCAGCCAAGGACCCGTTGGGGAGACCCAGTACTTC.

The V gene is TRBV13, the J gene TRBJ2-4; the match to TRBD1 covers 8 bases. V trimming: 6 bases; J trimming: 8 bases; junction bases outside the gene matches: 9. The CDR3 sequence is 14 residues long. CDR1 is PRHDT and CDR2 is FYEKMQ in the germline V gene (reference sequence). The CDR3 DNA sequence: TGTGCCAGCAGTCCCGGACAGGGTGGAGACATTCAGTACTTC. Protein product: CASSPGQGGDIQYF.

This rearrangement joins TRBV18 to TRBJ2-2; the match to TRBD1 covers 11 bases. The junction had 3 bases not matched to a gene; V was cut back by 5 bases and J by 4 bases. Germline CDR1 is KGHSH and CDR2 is LQKENI. The length of the CDR3 is 15 residues. The CDR3 loop reads CASSRDRGTTGELFF. Here the CDR3 DNA reads TGTGCCAGCTCAAGGGACAGGGGGACCACCGGGGAGCTGTTTTTT.